These 26 T cell receptor beta chains originate from one sample sequenced in a study of blood T cell repertoires in COVID-19. Some clones are missing from TCRdb's copy, which holds only in-frame ones; the method was immunoSEQ multiplex PCR. The table lists 390,000 or so clones, about 90% of them singletons, with 8% to 13% in the top ten. The sequenced sample consisted of peripheral blood. These receptor sequences come from a woman aged 30 to 39 with COVID-19, enrolled during active disease.

The chain carries TRBV30 and TRBJ2-4; no clear D gene. This CDR3 has 12 residues. Trimming removed 2 bases from V and 4 bases from J, with 6 bases in between. The germline V gene encodes CDR1 GTSNPN and CDR2 SVGIG (reference sequence). For the CDR3, the DNA is TGTGCCTGGAGTCTTTCGAAAAACATTCAGTACTTC. This gives the protein CAWSLSKNIQYF.

This clone was found once. This rearrangement joins TRBV24-1 to TRBJ2-2, with D uncertain. The V gene lost 0 bases and the J gene lost 4 bases, with 11 bases spanning the gap. The CDR3 has 16 residues. From germline, CDR1 is KGHDR and CDR2 SFDVKD. Written as DNA, the CDR3 is TGTGCCACCAGTGATTTGAAGAGCCCAGGCACCGGGGAGCTGTTTTTT. Translation gives CATSDLKSPGTGELFF.

The chain employs TRBV28 and TRBJ1-3; a possible D gene is TRBD1 (5 bases). Trimming took 5 bases from V and 1 from J, leaving 12 bases between them. Germline assignment: CDR1 MDHEN and CDR2 SYDVKM. This CDR3 is built from 15 residues. In DNA, the CDR3 is TGTGCCAGCAGTCCCGGGACTCTTTCTGGAAACACCATATATTTT. Translating gives CASSPGTLSGNTIYF.

The chain is built from TRBV9 and TRBJ2-1; 11 nucleotides line up with TRBD1. V was clipped by 0 bases and J by 8 bases; unmatched bases: 1. The CDR3 extends over 14 amino acids. Germline CDR1 and CDR2: SGDLS and YYNGEE. This CDR3 is CASSVGTGGYEQFF. The CDR3 DNA reads as TGTGCCAGCAGCGTAGGGACAGGGGGCTATGAGCAGTTCTTC.

V gene TRBV7-9 combines with J gene TRBJ1-6; tentative D call: TRBD1 (6 bases). CDR1 and CDR2 (germline): SEHNR, FQNEAQ (reference sequence). Trimming removed 5 bases from V and 3 bases from J, with 14 bases in between. The CDR3 consists of 16 residues. The DNA of the CDR3 is TGTGCCAGCAGCCCACCCAGGGGCGACTATAATTCACCCCTCCACTTT. This sequence encodes CASSPPRGDYNSPLHF.

This chain links TRBV10-3 with TRBJ2-3; TRBD2 matches at 14 bases. This CDR3 region has 17 residues. The trim removed 5 bases at V and 1 base at J, leaving 5 bases unmatched. Looked up from germline, CDR1 is ENHRY and CDR2 is SYGVKD. CDR3 amino acids: CAISPGLAGAGTDTQYF. The CDR3 DNA follows: TGTGCCATCAGTCCGGGACTAGCGGGAGCGGGCACAGATACGCAGTATTTT.

This clone was seen once. The chain is built from TRBV9 and TRBJ2-6; the match to TRBD1 covers 7 bases. The germline CDR1 and CDR2 sequences are SGDLS and YYNGEE. The CDR3 contains 15 residues. The V segment lost 4 bases and the J segment 2 bases; nucleotides outside the gene matches: 3. This CDR3 reads CASSLTGTGANVLTF. The DNA for the CDR3 is TGTGCCAGCAGCCTGACAGGGACTGGGGCCAACGTCCTGACTTTC. The whole variable domain, remainder taken from reference TRBV9 and TRBJ2-6, is DSGVTQTPKHLITATGQRVTLRCSPRSGDLSVYWYQQSLDQGLQFLIQYYNGEERAKGNILERFSAQQFPDLHSELNLSSLELGDSALYFCASSLTGTGANVLTFGAGSRLTVL.

The rearrangement joins TRBV11-3 to TRBJ2-2; 8 bases are a match to TRBD1. The CDR3 extends over 17 amino acids. The V segment lost 1 base and the J segment 5 bases; nucleotides outside the gene matches: 9. Germline V gene sequence: CDR1 SGHNT, CDR2 YENEEA. The CDR3 DNA reads TGTGCCAGCAGCTTAGGGACAGGGCGGAGGAATACCGGGGAGCTGTTTTTT. Translated, it gives CASSLGTGRRNTGELFF.

This chain joins TRBV5-1 and TRBJ2-1; 15 nucleotides line up with TRBD2. Germline-derived CDR1 and CDR2 are SGHRS and YFSETQ. This CDR3 comprises 16 residues. With V trimmed by 7 bases and J by 4 bases, 6 bases remained unmatched. The CDR3 DNA sequence: TGCGCCAGCCGTAGGACTAGCGGGAGGGTGTACAATGAGCAGTTCTTC. The encoded protein is CASRRTSGRVYNEQFF.

The genes are TRBV6-5 and TRBJ2-7; 8 bases align to TRBD2. This CDR3 has 14 residues. The V and J ends lost 7 bases and 5 bases, in that order; junction bases with no gene match: 10. Germline V gene sequence: CDR1 MNHEY, CDR2 SVGAGI. CDR3: CASTRGGSPHEQYF. CDR3 sequence (DNA): TGTGCCAGCACGCGCGGGGGGTCTCCCCACGAGCAGTACTTC.

The chain carries TRBV18 and TRBJ1-1, with D possibly TRBD1 on 5 matching bases. CDR3 length: 17 amino acids. Germline V gives CDR1 KGHSH, CDR2 LQKENI. The germline V and J ends were trimmed by 0 bases and 1 base, with 15 bases remaining between them. Here the CDR3 reads CASSPPLHPTENTEAFF. The CDR3 coding sequence is TGTGCCAGCTCACCACCCCTCCATCCGACAGAGAACACTGAAGCTTTCTTT. Variable domain in full (rest from reference TRBV18 and TRBJ1-1): NAGVMQNPRHLVRRRGQEARLRCSPMKGHSHVYWYRQLPEEGLKFMVYLQKENIIDESGMPKERFSAEFPKEGPSILRIQQVVRGDSAAYFCASSPPLHPTENTEAFFGQGTRLTVV.

The chain recombines TRBV27 with TRBJ2-7, with D possibly TRBD1 on 5 matching bases. Trimming shortened V by 5 bases and J by 3 bases, and 14 bases separated the two germline ends. The CDR3 totals 14 residues. CDR1 is MNHEY, CDR2 SMNVEV, per germline (reference sequence). The CDR3 DNA follows: TGTGCCAGCAGTCCGGACACGTTGGGCTACGAGCAGTACTTC. The encoded protein is CASSPDTLGYEQYF.

The V and J genes are TRBV7-2 and TRBJ2-7; perhaps TRBD2 as D (5 bases). The germline CDR1 and CDR2 sequences are SGHTA and FQGNSA. The CDR3 runs 15 residues. V gave up 5 bases and J gave up 0 bases, with 14 bases separating them. CDR3 loop: CASSAAWRSSYEQYF. The CDR3, as DNA: TGTGCCAGCAGCGCCGCTTGGAGGAGCTCCTACGAGCAGTACTTC.

The chain combines TRBV4-2 with TRBJ2-3; D remains ambiguous. Germline V gene sequence: CDR1 LGHNA, CDR2 YNFKEQ. V was clipped by 0 bases and J by 3 bases, with 7 bases between them. The CDR3 is 14 residues long. This CDR3 is CASSQDPQTDTQYF. CDR3 sequence (DNA): TGTGCCAGCAGCCAAGATCCCCAGACAGATACGCAGTATTTT.

This sequence joins TRBV5-4 and TRBJ1-1, with D tentatively TRBD1 (6 bases). This CDR3 spans 15 amino acids. V dropped 5 bases and J dropped 1 base, with 15 bases sitting between them. Germline CDR1 reads SGHNT; CDR2 reads YYREEE (reference sequence). The CDR3, as DNA: TGTGCCAGCAGGCGCGGGGGCAAGGCGAACACTGAAGCTTTCTTT. Translated, it gives CASRRGGKANTEAFF.

This rearrangement joins TRBV2 to TRBJ2-7; TRBD2 aligns across 13 bases. J gave up 3 bases and V 7 bases, and 3 bases lay outside the gene matches. The CDR3 covers 14 residues. Germline CDR1 is SNHLY and CDR2 is FYNNEI. The CDR3 reads CASKGLAGRYEQYF. CDR3 coding DNA: TGTGCCAGCAAGGGACTAGCGGGACGCTACGAGCAGTACTTC.

The V and J genes are TRBV27 and TRBJ1-1; D perhaps matches TRBD1 (6 bases). V dropped 0 bases and J dropped 1 base, with 9 bases sitting between them. Germline lookup yields CDR1 MNHEY and CDR2 SMNVEV (reference sequence). This CDR3 has 15 residues. The chain's CDR3 is CASSLSKGGNTEAFF. CDR3 sequence (DNA): TGTGCCAGCAGTTTATCGAAAGGGGGGAACACTGAAGCTTTCTTT.

This sequence joins TRBV7-9 and TRBJ1-1, with 7 nucleotides matching TRBD1. Germline V gene data show CDR1 as SEHNR and CDR2 as FQNEAQ (reference sequence). V was clipped by 5 bases and J by 3 bases; unmatched bases: 9. There are 15 residues in the CDR3. This CDR3 is CASSPLTGWYTEAFF. Here the CDR3 DNA reads TGTGCCAGCAGCCCTCTGACAGGGTGGTACACTGAAGCTTTCTTT. Based on the CDR3 plus reference TRBV7-9 and TRBJ1-1, the full variable domain is DTGVSQNPRHKITKRGQNVTFRCDPISEHNRLYWYRQTLGQGPEFLTYFQNEAQLEKSRLLSDRFSAERPKGSFSTLEIQRTEQGDSAMYLCASSPLTGWYTEAFFGQGTRLTVV.

The rearrangement links TRBV7-2 to TRBJ2-4; D is perhaps TRBD1 (5 bases). Looked up from germline, CDR1 is SGHTA and CDR2 is FQGNSA. Trimming removed 7 bases from V and 3 bases from J, with 22 bases in between. The CDR3 runs 17 residues. CDR3 nucleotide sequence: TGTGCCAGCACCCCATCAATGGGCCTGGGGCTCAAAAACATTCAGTACTTC. This sequence encodes CASTPSMGLGLKNIQYF.

This clone was seen once. The V gene is TRBV7-9, the J gene TRBJ2-3; possibly TRBD1 for D (7 bases). V was clipped by 0 bases and J by 5 bases, with 9 bases between them. The CDR3 runs 14 residues. Looked up from germline, CDR1 is SEHNR and CDR2 is FQNEAQ (reference sequence). DNA for the CDR3: TGTGCCAGCAGCTTAGCGCAGGGGGGAGATACGCAGTATTTT. This sequence encodes CASSLAQGGDTQYF.

The J gene is TRBJ1-1, the V gene TRBV11-1, with 8 bases fitting TRBD1. The CDR3 covers 14 residues. J was trimmed by 0 bases and V by 4 bases; bases with no gene match: 1. Germline V lookup: CDR1 SGHAT, CDR2 FQDESV (reference sequence). This chain's CDR3 is CASSSDRVNTEAFF. CDR3 DNA sequence: TGTGCCAGCAGCTCGGACAGGGTGAACACTGAAGCTTTCTTT.

The table lists this clone with a few counts. The gene calls are TRBV11-2 and TRBJ1-2; 7 bases align to TRBD1. CDR3 length: 14 amino acids. V lost 5 bases to trimming and J lost 6 bases; unmatched junction nucleotides: 9. Germline CDR1 SGHAT, CDR2 FQNNGV. The DNA of the CDR3 is TGTGCCAGCAGCGAGACAGGGACGGCACATGGCTACACCTTC. This sequence encodes CASSETGTAHGYTF.

This clone has a handful of counts. The sample contains more than one DNA sequence encoding this CDR3. This chain uses TRBV7-9 with TRBJ2-7; D is unresolved. There are 11 residues in the CDR3. Germline assignment: CDR1 SEHNR and CDR2 FQNEAQ (reference sequence). V lost 5 bases, J lost 3 bases, and 5 bases lay in between. CDR3 amino acids: CASSPNYEQYF. In DNA form, the CDR3 reads TGTGCCAGCAGCCCAAACTACGAGCAGTACTTC.

The V and J genes are TRBV4-1 and TRBJ2-7, with 7 positions matching TRBD1. Germline V gene lookup returns CDR1 MGHRA and CDR2 YSYEKL. J gave up 6 bases and V 4 bases, and 9 bases lay outside the gene matches. The CDR3 is 14 residues long. This CDR3 reads CASSLDRASGEQYF. Here the CDR3 DNA reads TGCGCCAGCAGCCTTGACAGGGCGTCCGGCGAGCAGTACTTC.

The chain combines TRBV30 with TRBJ1-2, with TRBD1 identical over 7 bases. The V and J ends lost 5 bases and 8 bases, in that order; junction bases with no gene match: 2. CDR3 size: 10 residues. Germline CDR1 reads GTSNPN; CDR2 reads SVGIG (reference sequence). CDR3 nucleotide sequence: TGTGCCTGGGGGACAGCCGGCTACACCTTC. As protein: CAWGTAGYTF.

The chain recombines TRBV2 with TRBJ2-1; TRBD2 is a possible D gene (5 bases). This CDR3 has 13 amino acids. V lost 7 bases, J lost 10 bases, and 17 bases lay in between. Germline CDR1 is SNHLY and CDR2 is FYNNEI. DNA for the CDR3: TGTGCCAGCACCTTGGACTTATACGAAGAGCAGTTCTTC. This sequence encodes CASTLDLYEEQFF.